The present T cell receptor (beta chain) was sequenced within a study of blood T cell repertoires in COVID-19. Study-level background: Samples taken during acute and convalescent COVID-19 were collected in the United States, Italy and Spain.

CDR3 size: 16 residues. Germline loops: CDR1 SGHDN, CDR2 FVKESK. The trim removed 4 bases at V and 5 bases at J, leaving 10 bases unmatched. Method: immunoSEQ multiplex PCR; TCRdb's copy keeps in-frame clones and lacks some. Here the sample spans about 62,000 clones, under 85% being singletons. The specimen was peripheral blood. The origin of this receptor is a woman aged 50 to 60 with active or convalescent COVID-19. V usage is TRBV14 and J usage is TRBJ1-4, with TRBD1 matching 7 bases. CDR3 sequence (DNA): TGTGCCAGCAGCCGGCCCGATGGACAGGCGAATGAAAAACTGTTTTTT. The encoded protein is CASSRPDGQANEKLFF.